One sample yielded the 5 T cell receptor beta chains listed below, sequenced in a study of cytomegalovirus exposure and HLA in healthy donors (dated by TCRdb to 2017 to 2019). The library was produced with the immunoSEQ multiplex PCR assay. A mixture of 60 forward primers for TCR Vbeta segments and 13 reverse primers for TCR Jbeta segments was used in the multiplex PCR. What TCRdb holds here is the immuneACCESS table cut down to in-frame rearrangements. Part of the clones is not present; checked against another copy, under half of the missing clones reflect an unresolved V gene, and the others are unexplained. Recorded for this sample are about 190,000 clones; 77% of them occurred a single time. Of the sample, over 2% falls within the top ten clones. Source material: PBMCs. Source of these receptors: a woman aged 30 to 39 in good health and CMV-seropositive.

V is TRBV5-8 and J is TRBJ2-6, with a tentative D call TRBD2 (7 bases). The germline V gene has CDR1 SGHTS and CDR2 YDEGEE. Trimming removed 5 bases from V and 0 bases from J, with 9 bases in between. There are 15 residues in the CDR3. The chain's CDR3 is CASRGGGSGANVLTF. The CDR3 DNA follows: TGTGCCAGCAGGGGAGGGGGCTCTGGGGCCAACGTCCTGACTTTC.

V and J are TRBV5-1 and TRBJ1-1, with TRBD1 matching over 8 bases. Germline CDR1 is SGHRS and CDR2 is YFSETQ. The CDR3 consists of 15 residues. Germline trimming cut 4 bases from V and 1 base from J; bases unmatched to any gene: 6. In nucleotides, the CDR3 is TGCGCCAGCAGCGCTGACAGGGGATCGAACACTGAAGCTTTCTTT. This gives the protein CASSADRGSNTEAFF.

The rearrangement uses TRBV6-5 and TRBJ1-2; TRBD1 agrees at 11 bases. The germline gives CDR1 MNHEY, CDR2 SVGAGI. V shed 5 bases and J 7 bases; nucleotides not matched to a gene: 3. The CDR3 sequence is 13 residues long. The CDR3 here is CASSVGTGGGYTF. CDR3 DNA: TGTGCCAGCAGTGTGGGGACAGGGGGTGGCTACACCTTC.

This clone showed up just a few times. V usage is TRBV6-1 and J usage is TRBJ2-7; D is possibly TRBD2 (6 bases). This CDR3 has 15 amino acids. The V end lost 1 base, the J end lost 4 bases, and 14 bases lay between the germline ends. CDR1 is MNHNS, CDR2 SASEGT, per germline. The CDR3 is CASSEGVSGGYEQYF. CDR3 sequence (DNA): TGTGCCAGCAGTGAAGGGGTTAGTGGGGGGTACGAGCAGTACTTC.

The chain couples TRBV30 to TRBJ1-2; the D gene is possibly TRBD1 (6 bases). The CDR3 length is 12 residues. Germline CDR1 GTSNPN, CDR2 SVGIG (reference sequence). Trimming took off 1 base at V and 5 bases at J, with 8 bases between the two ends. The CDR3 sequence: CAWSEGGYGYTF. CDR3 coding DNA: TGTGCCTGGAGTGAGGGGGGGTATGGCTACACCTTC.